This T cell receptor beta chain was obtained from a study of blood T cell repertoires in COVID-19. Study context: Specimens from acute and convalescent COVID-19 originated in the United States, Italy and Spain. T cells, B-cell-depleted T cells, or PBMCs provided the cDNA or gDNA that served as material.

In the authors' methods: Using reference gene primer amplification, nucleated cell counts were estimated. Profiled with immunoSEQ multiplex PCR; TCRdb holds only in-frame clones, not every one. V and J calls and clone size come straight from that table; D and trimming were deduced from the DNA. The profile shows about 67,000 clones, roughly 73% of them singletons. In this sample, this clone is medium-sized. Germline loops: CDR1 MNHEY, CDR2 SVGEGT. This CDR3 has 16 residues. V dropped 2 bases and J dropped 9; count of bases not matched to a gene: 7. V gene TRBV6-2 or TRBV6-3 combines with J gene TRBJ1-6; 10 bases align to TRBD1. Sequenced material: peripheral blood. The receptor was isolated from a woman in her fifties or sixties with acute or convalescent COVID-19. DNA for the CDR3: TGTGCCAGCAGTTACCCCGGACAGGGGGAAAGTTCACCCCTCCACTTT. Translating gives CASSYPGQGESSPLHF.